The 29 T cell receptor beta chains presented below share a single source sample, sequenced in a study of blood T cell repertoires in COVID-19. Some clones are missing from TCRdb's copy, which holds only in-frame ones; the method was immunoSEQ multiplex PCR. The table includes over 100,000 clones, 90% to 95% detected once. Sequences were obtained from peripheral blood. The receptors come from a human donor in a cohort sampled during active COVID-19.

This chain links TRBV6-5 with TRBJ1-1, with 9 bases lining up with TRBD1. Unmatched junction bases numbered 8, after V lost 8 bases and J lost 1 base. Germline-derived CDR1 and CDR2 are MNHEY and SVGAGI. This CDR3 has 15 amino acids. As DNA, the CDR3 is TGTGCCAGCCGGGACAGGGCTTTTTCGAACACTGAAGCTTTCTTT. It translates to CASRDRAFSNTEAFF.

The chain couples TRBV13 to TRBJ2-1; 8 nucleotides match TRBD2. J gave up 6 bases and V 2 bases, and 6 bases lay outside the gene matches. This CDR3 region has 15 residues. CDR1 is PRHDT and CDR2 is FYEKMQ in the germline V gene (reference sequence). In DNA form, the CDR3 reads TGTGCCAGCAGCTTATCTAGGACTAGCAGCAATGAGCAGTTCTTC. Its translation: CASSLSRTSSNEQFF.

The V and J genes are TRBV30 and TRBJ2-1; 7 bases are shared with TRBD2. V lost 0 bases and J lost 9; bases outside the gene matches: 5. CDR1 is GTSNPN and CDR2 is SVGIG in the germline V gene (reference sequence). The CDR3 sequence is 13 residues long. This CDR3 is CAWSVLASGEQFF. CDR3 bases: TGTGCCTGGAGTGTACTAGCGTCCGGTGAGCAGTTCTTC. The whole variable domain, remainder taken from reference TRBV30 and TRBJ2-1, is SQTIHQWPATLVQPVGSPLSLECTVEGTSNPNLYWYRQAAGRGLQLLFYSVGIGQISSEVPQNLSASRPQDRQFILSSKKLLLSDSGFYLCAWSVLASGEQFFGPGTRLTVL.

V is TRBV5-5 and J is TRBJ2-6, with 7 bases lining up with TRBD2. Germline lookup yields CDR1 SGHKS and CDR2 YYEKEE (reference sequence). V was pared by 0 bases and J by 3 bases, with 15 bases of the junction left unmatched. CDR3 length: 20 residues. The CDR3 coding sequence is TGTGCCAGCAGCTTGGCCGTTTCTGGCGGGGGAGGGGTTGGGGCCAACGTCCTGACTTTC. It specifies CASSLAVSGGGGVGANVLTF.

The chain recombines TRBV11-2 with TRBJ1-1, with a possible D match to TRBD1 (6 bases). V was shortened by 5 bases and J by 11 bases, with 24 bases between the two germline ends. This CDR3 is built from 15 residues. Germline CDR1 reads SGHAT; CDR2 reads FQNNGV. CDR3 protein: CASSTPGTPTDGAFF. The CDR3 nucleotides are TGTGCCAGCAGCACCCCCGGGACACCTACTGATGGGGCTTTCTTT.

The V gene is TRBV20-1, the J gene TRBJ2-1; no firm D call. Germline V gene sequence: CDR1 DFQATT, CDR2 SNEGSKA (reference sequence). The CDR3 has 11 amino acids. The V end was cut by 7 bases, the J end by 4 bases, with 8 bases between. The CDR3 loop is CSVRWYNEQFF. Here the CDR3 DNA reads TGCAGTGTGAGGTGGTACAATGAGCAGTTCTTC.

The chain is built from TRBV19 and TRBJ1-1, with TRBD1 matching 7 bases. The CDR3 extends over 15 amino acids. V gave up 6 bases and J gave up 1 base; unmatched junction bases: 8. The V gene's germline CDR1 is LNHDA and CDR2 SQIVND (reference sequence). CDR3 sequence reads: CASSDRVRGNTEAFF. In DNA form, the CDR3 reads TGTGCCAGTAGCGACAGGGTAAGAGGGAACACTGAAGCTTTCTTT.

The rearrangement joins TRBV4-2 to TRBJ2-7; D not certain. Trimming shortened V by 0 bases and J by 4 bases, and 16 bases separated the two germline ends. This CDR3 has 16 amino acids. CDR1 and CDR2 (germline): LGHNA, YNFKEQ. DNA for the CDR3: TGTGCCAGCAGCCAAGAAAAGAGTTCCCCTTGGTACGAGCAGTACTTC. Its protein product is CASSQEKSSPWYEQYF.

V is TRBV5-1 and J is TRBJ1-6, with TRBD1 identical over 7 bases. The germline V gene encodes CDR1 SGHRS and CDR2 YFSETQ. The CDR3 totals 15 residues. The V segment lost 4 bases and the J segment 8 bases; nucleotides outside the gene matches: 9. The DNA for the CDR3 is TGCGCCAGCAGCCCTGGGACAGAATTTTATTCACCCCTCCACTTT. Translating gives CASSPGTEFYSPLHF.

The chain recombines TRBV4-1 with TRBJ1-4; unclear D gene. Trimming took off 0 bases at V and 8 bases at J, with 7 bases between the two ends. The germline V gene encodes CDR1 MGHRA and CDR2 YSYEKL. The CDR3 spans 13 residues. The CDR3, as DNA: TGCGCCAGCAGCCAAGATCTCCCCGAAAAACTGTTTTTT. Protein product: CASSQDLPEKLFF.

CDR3 sequence reads: CASSGQFLQPQHF. CDR3 coding DNA: TGTGCCAGCTCAGGCCAGTTTCTTCAGCCCCAGCATTTT. The V gene is TRBV18, the J gene TRBJ1-5; D unclear. The CDR3 runs to 13 residues. Per germline, CDR1 KGHSH and CDR2 LQKENI. Trimming pared 5 bases from V and 6 bases from J, leaving 11 bases between.

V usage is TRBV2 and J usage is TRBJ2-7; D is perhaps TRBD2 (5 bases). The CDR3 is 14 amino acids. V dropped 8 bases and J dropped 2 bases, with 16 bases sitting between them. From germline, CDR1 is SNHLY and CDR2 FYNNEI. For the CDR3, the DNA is TGTGCCAGCGGTACCGCGATGGGAGCCTACGAGCAGTACTTC. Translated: CASGTAMGAYEQYF. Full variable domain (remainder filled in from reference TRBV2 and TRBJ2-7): EPEVTQTPSHQVTQMGQEVILRCVPISNHLYFYWYRQILGQKVEFLVSFYNNEISEKSEIFDDQFSVERPDGSNFTLKIRSTKLEDSAMYFCASGTAMGAYEQYFGPGTRLTVT.

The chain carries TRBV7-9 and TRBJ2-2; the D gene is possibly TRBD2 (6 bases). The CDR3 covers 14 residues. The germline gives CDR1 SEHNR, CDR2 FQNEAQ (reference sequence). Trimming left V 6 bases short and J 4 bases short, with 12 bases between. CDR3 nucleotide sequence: TGTGCCAGCAGGTCAGGGCGGGGCACCGGGGAGCTGTTTTTT. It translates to CASRSGRGTGELFF.

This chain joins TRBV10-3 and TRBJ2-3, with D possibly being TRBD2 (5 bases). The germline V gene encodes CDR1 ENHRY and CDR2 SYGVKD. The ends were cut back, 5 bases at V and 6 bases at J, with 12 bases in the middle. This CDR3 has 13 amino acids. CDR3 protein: CAISKLDLDTQYF. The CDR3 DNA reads TGTGCCATCAGTAAACTGGACTTGGATACGCAGTATTTT.

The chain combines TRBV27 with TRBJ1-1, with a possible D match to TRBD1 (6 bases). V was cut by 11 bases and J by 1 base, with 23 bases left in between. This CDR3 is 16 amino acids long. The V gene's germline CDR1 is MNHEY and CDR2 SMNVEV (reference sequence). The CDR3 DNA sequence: TGTGCCCGCGGGGGGGGTCCGTGGGGGGCGAACACTGAAGCTTTCTTT. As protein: CARGGGPWGANTEAFF.

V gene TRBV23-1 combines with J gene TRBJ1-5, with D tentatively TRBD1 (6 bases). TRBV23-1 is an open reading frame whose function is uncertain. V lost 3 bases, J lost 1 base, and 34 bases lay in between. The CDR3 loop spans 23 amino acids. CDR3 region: CASSQETAHRRDTLYQSNQPQHF. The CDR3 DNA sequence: TGCGCCAGCAGTCAGGAGACCGCCCATAGACGGGACACCCTCTACCAAAGCAATCAGCCCCAGCATTTT.

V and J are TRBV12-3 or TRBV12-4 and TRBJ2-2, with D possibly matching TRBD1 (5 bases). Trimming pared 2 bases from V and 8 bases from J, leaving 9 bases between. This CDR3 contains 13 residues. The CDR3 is CASSLQGFGELFF. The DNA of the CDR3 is TGTGCCAGCAGTTTACAGGGTTTTGGGGAGCTGTTTTTT.

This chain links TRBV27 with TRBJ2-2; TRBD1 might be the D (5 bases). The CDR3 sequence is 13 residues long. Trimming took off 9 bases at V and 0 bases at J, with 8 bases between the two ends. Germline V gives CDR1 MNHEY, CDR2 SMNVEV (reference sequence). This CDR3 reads CASGHSNTGELFF. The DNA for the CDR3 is TGTGCCAGTGGACATTCGAACACCGGGGAGCTGTTTTTT.

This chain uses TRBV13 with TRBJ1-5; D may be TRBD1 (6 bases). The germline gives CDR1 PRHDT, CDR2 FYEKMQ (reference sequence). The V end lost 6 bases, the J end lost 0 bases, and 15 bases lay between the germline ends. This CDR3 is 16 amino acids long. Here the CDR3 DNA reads TGTGCCAGCAGTTCTCCTGACAGGAATAGCAATCAGCCCCAGCATTTT. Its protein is CASSSPDRNSNQPQHF.

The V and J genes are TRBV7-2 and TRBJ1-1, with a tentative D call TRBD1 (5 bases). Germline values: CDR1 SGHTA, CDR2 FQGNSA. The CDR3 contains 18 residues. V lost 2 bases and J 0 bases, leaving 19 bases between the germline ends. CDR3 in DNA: TGTGCCAGCAGCTTACGGGGGGTTGATTGGGCACTGAACACTGAAGCTTTCTTT. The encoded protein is CASSLRGVDWALNTEAFF.

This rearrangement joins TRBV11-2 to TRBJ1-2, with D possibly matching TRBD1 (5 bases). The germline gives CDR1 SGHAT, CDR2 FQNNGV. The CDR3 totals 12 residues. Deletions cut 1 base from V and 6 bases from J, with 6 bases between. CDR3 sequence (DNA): TGTGCCAGCAGCTTAGGACAGAATGGCTACACCTTC. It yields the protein CASSLGQNGYTF.

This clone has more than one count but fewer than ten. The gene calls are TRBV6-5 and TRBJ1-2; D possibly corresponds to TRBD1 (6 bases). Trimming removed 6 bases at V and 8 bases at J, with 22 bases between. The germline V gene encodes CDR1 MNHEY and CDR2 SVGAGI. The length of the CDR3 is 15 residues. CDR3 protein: CASRNSRLAGEGYTF. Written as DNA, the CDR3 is TGTGCCAGCAGAAATTCAAGGTTGGCAGGGGAAGGCTACACCTTC.

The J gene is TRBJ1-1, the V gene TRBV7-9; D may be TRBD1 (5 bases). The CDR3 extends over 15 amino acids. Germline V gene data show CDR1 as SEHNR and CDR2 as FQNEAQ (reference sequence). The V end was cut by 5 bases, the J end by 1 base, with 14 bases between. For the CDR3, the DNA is TGTGCCAGCAGCCAAGGGGCCAGGGCGAACACTGAAGCTTTCTTT. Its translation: CASSQGARANTEAFF.

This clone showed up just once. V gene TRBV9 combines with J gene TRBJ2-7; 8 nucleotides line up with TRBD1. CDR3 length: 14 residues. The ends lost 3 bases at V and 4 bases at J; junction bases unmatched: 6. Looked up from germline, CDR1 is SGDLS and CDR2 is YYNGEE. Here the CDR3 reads CASSEQGGVYEQYF. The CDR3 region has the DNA TGTGCCAGCAGCGAACAGGGGGGAGTTTACGAGCAGTACTTC.

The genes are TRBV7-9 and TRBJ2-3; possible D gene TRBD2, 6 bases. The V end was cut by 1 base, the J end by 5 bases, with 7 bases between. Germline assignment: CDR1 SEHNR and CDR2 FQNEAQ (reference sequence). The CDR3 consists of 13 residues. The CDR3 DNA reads TGTGCCAGCAGCTTAGGAGCGGGAGATACGCAGTATTTT. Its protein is CASSLGAGDTQYF. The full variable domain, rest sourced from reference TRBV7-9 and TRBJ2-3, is DTGVSQNPRHKITKRGQNVTFRCDPISEHNRLYWYRQTLGQGPEFLTYFQNEAQLEKSRLLSDRFSAERPKGSFSTLEIQRTEQGDSAMYLCASSLGAGDTQYFGPGTRLTVL.

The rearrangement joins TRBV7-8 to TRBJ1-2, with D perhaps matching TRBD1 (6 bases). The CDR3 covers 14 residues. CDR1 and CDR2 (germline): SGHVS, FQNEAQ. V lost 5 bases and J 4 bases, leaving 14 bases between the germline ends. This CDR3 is CASSRNPQGYGYTF. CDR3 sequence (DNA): TGTGCCAGCAGCCGCAATCCACAGGGCTATGGCTACACCTTC.

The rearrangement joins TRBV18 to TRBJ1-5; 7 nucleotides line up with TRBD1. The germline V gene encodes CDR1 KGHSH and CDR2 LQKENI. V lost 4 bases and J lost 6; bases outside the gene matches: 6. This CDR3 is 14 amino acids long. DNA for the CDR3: TGTGCCAGCTCACAACAGAACAGGGGTCAGCCCCAGCATTTT. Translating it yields CASSQQNRGQPQHF. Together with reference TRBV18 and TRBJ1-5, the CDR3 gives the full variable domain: NAGVMQNPRHLVRRRGQEARLRCSPMKGHSHVYWYRQLPEEGLKFMVYLQKENIIDESGMPKERFSAEFPKEGPSILRIQQVVRGDSAAYFCASSQQNRGQPQHFGDGTRLSIL.

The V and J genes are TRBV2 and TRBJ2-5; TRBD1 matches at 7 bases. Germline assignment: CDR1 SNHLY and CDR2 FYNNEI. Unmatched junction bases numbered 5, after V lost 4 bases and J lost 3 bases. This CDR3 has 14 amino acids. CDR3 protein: CASSVGQIEETQYF. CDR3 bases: TGTGCCAGCAGTGTGGGACAGATCGAAGAGACCCAGTACTTC.

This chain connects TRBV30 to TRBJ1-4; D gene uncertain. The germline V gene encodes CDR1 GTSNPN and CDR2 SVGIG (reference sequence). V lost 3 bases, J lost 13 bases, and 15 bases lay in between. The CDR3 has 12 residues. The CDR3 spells CAWRREDGRLFF. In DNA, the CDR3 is TGTGCCTGGAGGCGGGAGGACGGCCGACTGTTTTTT.